This T cell receptor (beta chain) was observed in a study of T cells in Graves' hyperthyroidism and ophthalmopathy. TCR beta CDR3 region amplification was performed from RNA transcripts. The HTBI primer set was used in a first-round RT-PCR of the TCR CDR3. TCRdb re-derived calls from the multiplex PCR reads in MiXCR, one entry per CDR3 protein. There are fewer than 700,000 distinct CDR3 sequences in the sample; about 17% occur only once, and 3.5% to 4% lies in the top ten. The V gene end was trimmed by 7 bases and the J gene end by 5 bases; junction bases not matched to a gene: 10. Germline assignment: CDR1 MNHEY and CDR2 SVGEGT. This CDR3 is built from 15 residues.

V usage is TRBV6-2 or TRBV6-3 and J usage is TRBJ2-2, with 7 bases aligning to TRBD1. The sample comprised blood. The TCR was taken from a woman aged 30 to 39 with Graves' hyperthyroidism. DNA of the CDR3: TGTGCCAGCACCCCTAGACAGGGTTTTACCGGGGAGCTGTTTTTT. It is translated as CASTPRQGFTGELFF.